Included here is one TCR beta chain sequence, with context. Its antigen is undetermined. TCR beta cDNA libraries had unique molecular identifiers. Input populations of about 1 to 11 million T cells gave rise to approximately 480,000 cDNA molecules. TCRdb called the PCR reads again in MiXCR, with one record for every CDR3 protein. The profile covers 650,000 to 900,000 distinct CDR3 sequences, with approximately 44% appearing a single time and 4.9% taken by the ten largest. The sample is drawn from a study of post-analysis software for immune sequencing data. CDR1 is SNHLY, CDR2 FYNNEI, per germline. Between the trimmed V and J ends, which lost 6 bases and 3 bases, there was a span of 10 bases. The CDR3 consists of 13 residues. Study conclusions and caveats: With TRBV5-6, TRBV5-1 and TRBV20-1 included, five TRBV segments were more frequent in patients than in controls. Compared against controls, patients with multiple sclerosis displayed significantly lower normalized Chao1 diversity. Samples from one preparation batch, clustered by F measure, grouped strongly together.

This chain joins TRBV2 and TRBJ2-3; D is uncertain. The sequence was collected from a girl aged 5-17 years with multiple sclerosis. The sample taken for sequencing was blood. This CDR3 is CASRAGLTDTQYF. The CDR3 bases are TGTGCCAGCAGAGCTGGCTTGACAGATACGCAGTATTTT.